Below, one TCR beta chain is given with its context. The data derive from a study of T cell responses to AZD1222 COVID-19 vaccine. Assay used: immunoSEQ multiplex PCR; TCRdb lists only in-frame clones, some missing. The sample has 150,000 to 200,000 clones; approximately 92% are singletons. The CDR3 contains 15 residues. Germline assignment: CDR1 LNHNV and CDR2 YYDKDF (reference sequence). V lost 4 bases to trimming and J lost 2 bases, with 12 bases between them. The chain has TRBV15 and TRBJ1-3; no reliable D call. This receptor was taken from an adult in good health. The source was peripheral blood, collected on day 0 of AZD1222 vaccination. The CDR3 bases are TGTGCCACCAGCATGAGGCGGGCCACTGGAAACACCATATATTTT. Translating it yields CATSMRRATGNTIYF.